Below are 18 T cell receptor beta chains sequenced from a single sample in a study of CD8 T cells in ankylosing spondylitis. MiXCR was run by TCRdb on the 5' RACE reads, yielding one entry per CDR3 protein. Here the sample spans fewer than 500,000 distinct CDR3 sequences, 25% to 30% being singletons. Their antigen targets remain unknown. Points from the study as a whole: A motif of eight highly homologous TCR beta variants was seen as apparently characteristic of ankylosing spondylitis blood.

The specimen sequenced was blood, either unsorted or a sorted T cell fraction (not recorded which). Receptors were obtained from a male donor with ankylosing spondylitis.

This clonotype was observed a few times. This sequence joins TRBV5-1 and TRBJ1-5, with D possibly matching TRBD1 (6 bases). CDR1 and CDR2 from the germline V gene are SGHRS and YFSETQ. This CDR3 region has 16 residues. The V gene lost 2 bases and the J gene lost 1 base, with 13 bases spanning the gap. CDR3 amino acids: CASSFGTGNSNQPQHF. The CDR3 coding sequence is TGCGCCAGCAGCTTCGGCACAGGGAACAGCAATCAGCCCCAGCATTTT.

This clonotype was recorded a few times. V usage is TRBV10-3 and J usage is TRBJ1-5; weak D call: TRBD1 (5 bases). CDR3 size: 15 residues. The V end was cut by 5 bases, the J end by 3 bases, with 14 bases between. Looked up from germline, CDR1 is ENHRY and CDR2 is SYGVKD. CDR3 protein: CAISREGADNQPQHF. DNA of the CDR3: TGTGCCATCAGTCGGGAAGGGGCCGACAATCAGCCCCAGCATTTT.

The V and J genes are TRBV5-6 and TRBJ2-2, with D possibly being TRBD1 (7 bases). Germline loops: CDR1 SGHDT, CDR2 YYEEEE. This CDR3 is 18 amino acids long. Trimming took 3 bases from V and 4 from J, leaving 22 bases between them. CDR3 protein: CASSSLGGTATFTGELFF. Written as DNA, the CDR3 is TGTGCCAGCAGCTCCCTCGGAGGGACAGCCACCTTCACCGGGGAGCTGTTTTTT.

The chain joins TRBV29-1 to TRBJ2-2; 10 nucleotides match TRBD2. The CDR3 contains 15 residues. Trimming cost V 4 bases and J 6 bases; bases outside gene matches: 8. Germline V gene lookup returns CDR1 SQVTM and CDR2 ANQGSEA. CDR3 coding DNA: TGCAGCGTTGGAGTGTCAGCGGGAGGGCCCGGGGAGCTGTTTTTT. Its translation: CSVGVSAGGPGELFF.

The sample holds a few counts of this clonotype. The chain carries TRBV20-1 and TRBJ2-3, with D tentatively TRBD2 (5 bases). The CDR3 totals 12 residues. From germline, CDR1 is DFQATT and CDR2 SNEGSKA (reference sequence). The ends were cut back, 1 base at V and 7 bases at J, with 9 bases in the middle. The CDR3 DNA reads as TGCAGTGCTAGAGCAGGAGGTCATACGCAGTATTTT. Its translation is CSARAGGHTQYF.

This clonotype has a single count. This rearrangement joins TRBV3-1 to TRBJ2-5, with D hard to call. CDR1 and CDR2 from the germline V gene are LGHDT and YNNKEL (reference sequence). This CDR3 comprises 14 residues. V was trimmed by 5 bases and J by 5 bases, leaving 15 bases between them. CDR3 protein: CASSTPGEMETQYF. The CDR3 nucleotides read TGTGCCAGCAGCACCCCTGGGGAAATGGAGACCCAGTACTTC.

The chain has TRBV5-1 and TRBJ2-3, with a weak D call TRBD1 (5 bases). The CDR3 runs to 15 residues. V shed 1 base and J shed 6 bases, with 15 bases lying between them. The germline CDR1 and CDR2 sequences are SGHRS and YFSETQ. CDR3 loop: CASSLFRQGADTQYF. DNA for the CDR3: TGCGCCAGCAGCTTGTTTAGGCAGGGTGCCGATACGCAGTATTTT.

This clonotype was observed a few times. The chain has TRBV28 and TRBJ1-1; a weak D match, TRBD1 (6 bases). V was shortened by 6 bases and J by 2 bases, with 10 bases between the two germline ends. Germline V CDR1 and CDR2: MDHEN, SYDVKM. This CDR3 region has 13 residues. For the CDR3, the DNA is TGTGCCAGCAGGATGGACAGTAACACTGAAGCTTTCTTT. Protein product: CASRMDSNTEAFF.

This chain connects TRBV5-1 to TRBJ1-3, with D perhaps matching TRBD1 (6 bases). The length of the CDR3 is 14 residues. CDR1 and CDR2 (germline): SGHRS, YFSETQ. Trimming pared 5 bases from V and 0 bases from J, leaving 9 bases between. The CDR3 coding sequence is TGCGCCAGCAGGGACAGCAGCTCTGGAAACACCATATATTTT. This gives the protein CASRDSSSGNTIYF.

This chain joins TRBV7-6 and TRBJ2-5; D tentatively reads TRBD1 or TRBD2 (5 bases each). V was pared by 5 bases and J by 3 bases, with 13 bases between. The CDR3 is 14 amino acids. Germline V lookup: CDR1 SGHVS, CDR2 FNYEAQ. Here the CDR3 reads CASSLQRGEETQYF. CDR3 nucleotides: TGTGCCAGCAGCCTCCAGAGGGGAGAAGAGACCCAGTACTTC.

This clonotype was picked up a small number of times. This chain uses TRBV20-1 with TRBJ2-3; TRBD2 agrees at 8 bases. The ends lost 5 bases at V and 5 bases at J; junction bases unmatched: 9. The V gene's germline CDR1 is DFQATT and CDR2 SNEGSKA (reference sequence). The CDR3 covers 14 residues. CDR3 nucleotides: TGCAGTGCTCCTCCGGCGGGAGGAAGAGATACGCAGTATTTT. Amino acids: CSAPPAGGRDTQYF.

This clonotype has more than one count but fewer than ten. CDR3 in amino acids: CASSLYSYTEAFF. In DNA form, the CDR3 reads TGTGCCAGCAGCTTATATTCCTACACTGAAGCTTTCTTT. The genes are TRBV7-2 and TRBJ1-1, with no clear D. The V end lost 2 bases, the J end lost 3 bases, and 7 bases lay between the germline ends. CDR1 SGHTA and CDR2 FQGNSA come from the germline V gene. This CDR3 is built from 13 residues. The full variable domain, completed using reference TRBV7-2 and TRBJ1-1, is GAGVSQSPSNKVTEKGKDVELRCDPISGHTALYWYRQSLGQGLEFLIYFQGNSAPDKSGLPSDRFSAERTGGSVSTLTIQRTQQEDSAVYLCASSLYSYTEAFFGQGTRLTVV.

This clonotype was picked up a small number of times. CDR3 in DNA: TGTGCCAGCAGCTTCGGGTTCCAGCGGTTAGGGAATGAGCAGTTCTTC. It translates to CASSFGFQRLGNEQFF. J is TRBJ2-1 and V is TRBV5-5; possibly TRBD2 for D (5 bases). Per the germline V gene, CDR1 is SGHKS and CDR2 is YYEKEE (reference sequence). V was clipped by 2 bases and J by 7 bases, with 19 bases between them. This CDR3 is 16 amino acids long.

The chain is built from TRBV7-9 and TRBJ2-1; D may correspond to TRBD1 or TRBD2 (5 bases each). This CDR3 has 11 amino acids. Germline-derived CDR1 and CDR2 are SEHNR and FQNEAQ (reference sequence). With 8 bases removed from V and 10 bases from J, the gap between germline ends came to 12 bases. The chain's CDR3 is CASSGAREQFF. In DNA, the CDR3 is TGTGCCAGCTCCGGGGCGAGGGAGCAGTTCTTC. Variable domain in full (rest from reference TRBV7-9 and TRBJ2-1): DTGVSQNPRHKITKRGQNVTFRCDPISEHNRLYWYRQTLGQGPEFLTYFQNEAQLEKSRLLSDRFSAERPKGSFSTLEIQRTEQGDSAMYLCASSGAREQFFGPGTRLTVL.

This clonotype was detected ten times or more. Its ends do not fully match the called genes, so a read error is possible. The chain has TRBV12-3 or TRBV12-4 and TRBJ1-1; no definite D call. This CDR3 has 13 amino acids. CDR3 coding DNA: TGTGCCAGCAGCTTAGAACCGAACACTGAAGCTTTCTTT. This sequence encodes CASSLEPNTEAFF.

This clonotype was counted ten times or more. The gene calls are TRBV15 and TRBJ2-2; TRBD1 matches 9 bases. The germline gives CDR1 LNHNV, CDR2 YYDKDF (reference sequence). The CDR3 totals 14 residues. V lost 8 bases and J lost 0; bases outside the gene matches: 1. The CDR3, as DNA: TGTGCCACCCGGACAGGGGCGAACACCGGGGAGCTGTTTTTT. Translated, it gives CATRTGANTGELFF.

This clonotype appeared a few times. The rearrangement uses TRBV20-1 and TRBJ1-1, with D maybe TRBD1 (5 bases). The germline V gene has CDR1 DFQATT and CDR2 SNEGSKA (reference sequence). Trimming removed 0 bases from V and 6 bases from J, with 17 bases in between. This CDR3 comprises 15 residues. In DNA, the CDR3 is TGCAGTGCTAGAGATGGTGGGAAGCCGGGGGCTGAAGCTTTCTTT. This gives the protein CSARDGGKPGAEAFF.

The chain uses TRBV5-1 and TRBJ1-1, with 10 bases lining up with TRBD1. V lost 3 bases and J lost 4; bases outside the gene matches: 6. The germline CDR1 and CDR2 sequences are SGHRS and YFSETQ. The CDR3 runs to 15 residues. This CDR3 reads CASSSTGQGGTEAFF. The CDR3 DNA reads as TGCGCCAGCAGCTCCACAGGACAGGGGGGCACTGAAGCTTTCTTT.